Shown below are 15 T cell receptor beta chains from a single sample sequenced in a study of cytomegalovirus exposure and HLA in healthy donors. PCR primers comprised 60 Vbeta and 13 Jbeta primers. Clones were sequenced by immunoSEQ multiplex PCR, and TCRdb holds only the in-frame ones, with some missing. The data contain fewer than 110,000 clones, around 72% of them seen just once; the ten biggest clones take up around 15%. Sequencing was performed on PBMCs. These TCRs come from a woman in her forties in good health and CMV-seropositive.

The V gene is TRBV7-8, the J gene TRBJ1-2, with D possibly TRBD1 on 6 matching bases. This CDR3 region has 14 residues. V dropped 5 bases and J dropped 5 bases, with 15 bases sitting between them. Germline V gives CDR1 SGHVS, CDR2 FQNEAQ. Written as DNA, the CDR3 is TGTGCCAGCAGCACAGGGTGGAAGGGATATGGCTACACCTTC. This gives the protein CASSTGWKGYGYTF.

The chain joins TRBV7-9 to TRBJ2-1, with 9 bases that match TRBD2. V shed 11 bases and J 5 bases; nucleotides not matched to a gene: 16. CDR1 and CDR2 from the germline V gene are SEHNR and FQNEAQ (reference sequence). The CDR3 length is 16 residues. The CDR3 DNA is TGTGCCTCTCGCCAAAGGGCGGGGGGGCTCCACAATGAGCAGTTCTTC. This codes for CASRQRAGGLHNEQFF.

This rearrangement joins TRBV6-1 to TRBJ2-1; D is possibly TRBD1 (5 bases). CDR1 and CDR2 (germline): MNHNS, SASEGT. The CDR3 is 15 residues long. V lost 3 bases and J lost 5, with 14 bases in between. The CDR3 is CASSDGAARNNEQFF. CDR3 sequence (DNA): TGTGCCAGCAGTGATGGGGCAGCTAGGAACAATGAGCAGTTCTTC.

The chain employs TRBV7-9 and TRBJ2-7; 7 positions match TRBD1. The CDR3 runs 15 residues. The germline gives CDR1 SEHNR, CDR2 FQNEAQ (reference sequence). The V segment lost 4 bases and the J segment 0 bases; nucleotides outside the gene matches: 6. The CDR3 protein is CASSSAGTASYEQYF. The CDR3 DNA is TGTGCCAGCAGCTCCGCCGGGACAGCCTCCTACGAGCAGTACTTC.

The chain recombines TRBV7-9 with TRBJ1-1; D unclear. Trimming stripped 1 base from V and 4 bases from J, with 4 bases between. The CDR3 length is 12 residues. CDR1 is SEHNR and CDR2 is FQNEAQ in the germline V gene (reference sequence). The CDR3, as DNA: TGTGCCAGCAGCTTAGTTAGCACTGAAGCTTTCTTT. Its protein product is CASSLVSTEAFF.

This clone showed up just a few times. V is TRBV4-3 and J is TRBJ1-1; weak D call: TRBD1 (6 bases). V lost 3 bases and J lost 4, with 15 bases in between. The CDR3 contains 15 residues. Germline CDR1 LGHNA, CDR2 YSLEER. CDR3 loop: CASSQGIGGVTEAFF. For the CDR3, the DNA is TGCGCCAGCAGCCAGGGGATAGGGGGAGTCACTGAAGCTTTCTTT.

J is TRBJ1-1 and V is TRBV7-2; the match to TRBD1 covers 7 bases. CDR1 and CDR2 from the germline V gene are SGHTA and FQGNSA. CDR3 length: 14 residues. V gave up 5 bases and J gave up 3 bases; unmatched junction bases: 6. The CDR3 spells CASSRTRGYTEAFF. The CDR3 nucleotides are TGTGCCAGCAGCAGAACCAGGGGGTACACTGAAGCTTTCTTT. Based on the CDR3 plus reference TRBV7-2 and TRBJ1-1, the full variable domain is GAGVSQSPSNKVTEKGKDVELRCDPISGHTALYWYRQSLGQGLEFLIYFQGNSAPDKSGLPSDRFSAERTGGSVSTLTIQRTQQEDSAVYLCASSRTRGYTEAFFGQGTRLTVV.

The rearrangement links TRBV5-1 to TRBJ1-2, with 8 bases lining up with TRBD1. The V gene end was trimmed by 0 bases and the J gene end by 8 bases; junction bases not matched to a gene: 0. Germline assignment: CDR1 SGHRS and CDR2 YFSETQ. This CDR3 region has 12 residues. CDR3 sequence (DNA): TGCGCCAGCAGCTTGGACAGGGGGGGCTACACCTTC. This encodes CASSLDRGGYTF.

This chain links TRBV6-6 with TRBJ1-4; the match to TRBD1 covers 11 bases. Germline CDR1 MNHNY, CDR2 SVGAGI (reference sequence). V gave up 1 base and J gave up 8 bases; unmatched junction bases: 0. This CDR3 region has 14 residues. This CDR3 reads CASSYWDRGEKLFF. In nucleotides, the CDR3 is TGTGCCAGCAGTTACTGGGACAGGGGGGAAAAACTGTTTTTT.

The count of this clone is one. The CDR3 coding sequence is TGTGCCAGCAGTTACCGATCGACAGTAGCATCACCCCTCCACTTT. Translated, it gives CASSYRSTVASPLHF. This sequence joins TRBV6-5 and TRBJ1-6; maybe TRBD1 (5 bases). The germline V gene has CDR1 MNHEY and CDR2 SVGAGI. Deletions cut 2 bases from V and 10 bases from J, with 15 bases between. The CDR3 covers 15 residues.

This CDR3 is CASSLGGRDNEKLFF. CDR3 DNA sequence: TGTGCCAGCAGCTTAGGTGGGCGGGATAATGAAAAACTGTTTTTT. The chain employs TRBV7-2 and TRBJ1-4; no clear D. V gave up 1 base and J gave up 4 bases, with 10 bases separating them. The CDR3 length is 15 residues. CDR1 is SGHTA, CDR2 FQGNSA, per germline.

The chain carries TRBV4-1 and TRBJ2-7; no clear D gene. The CDR3 is 15 amino acids. Trimming shortened V by 0 bases and J by 1 base, and 10 bases separated the two germline ends. Germline V CDR1 and CDR2: MGHRA, YSYEKL. The CDR3 region is CASSQDAADSYEQYF. DNA for the CDR3: TGCGCCAGCAGCCAAGATGCGGCGGATTCCTACGAGCAGTACTTC.

The chain combines TRBV7-9 with TRBJ2-5; D gene uncertain. The CDR3 covers 13 residues. V was clipped by 5 bases and J by 3 bases, with 10 bases between them. Germline V gene data show CDR1 as SEHNR and CDR2 as FQNEAQ (reference sequence). The CDR3 sequence: CASSVFSEETQYF. The CDR3 bases are TGTGCCAGCAGCGTATTTTCCGAAGAGACCCAGTACTTC.

The chain joins TRBV29-1 to TRBJ2-1; TRBD2 matches at 9 bases. V dropped 4 bases and J dropped 9; count of bases not matched to a gene: 7. The CDR3 spans 13 residues. Germline loops: CDR1 SQVTM, CDR2 ANQGSEA. DNA for the CDR3: TGCAGCGTTGTACTAGCGGGTTCCCTTGAGCAGTTCTTC. Translation: CSVVLAGSLEQFF.

J is TRBJ2-7 and V is TRBV14, with 7 positions matching TRBD1. CDR1 is SGHDN, CDR2 FVKESK, per germline. This CDR3 comprises 13 residues. Losses at the gene ends were 4 bases for V and 2 bases for J; bases not matched to a gene: 2. CDR3 sequence: CASSPTGTYEQYF. The CDR3 bases are TGTGCCAGCAGCCCGACAGGGACCTACGAGCAGTACTTC.